This is a list of T cell receptor beta chains from one sample in a study of regulatory T cells in long-lasting Graves disease. MiXCR was run by TCRdb on the multiplex PCR reads, yielding one entry per CDR3 protein. The table lists 400,000 to 500,000 distinct CDR3 sequences, about 14% of them singletons. In addition, the sample was reused for a study of T cells in Graves' hyperthyroidism and ophthalmopathy.

Source: peripheral blood mononuclear cells (PBMCs), taken at new diagnosis, from a patient treated with antithyroid drugs. The receptors come from a woman aged 50 to 65 with Graves disease. Each CDR3 is given with its conserved first and last residue. D genes are given only for firm matches. Not all rows give a size; the values are once, few, many and, for expanded clones, a class.

DNA | CDR3 | D | V | size | length | J
TGTGCCAGCAGTAGACCCGGGACAGGGCTCTACGAGCAGTACTTC | CASSRPGTGLYEQYF | TRBD1 | TRBV28 | few | 15 | TRBJ2-7
TGTGCCAGCAGCCAGCAGGACCCCTACAATGAGCAGTTCTTC | CASSQQDPYNEQFF | NA | TRBV3-1 | NA | 14 | TRBJ2-1
TGTGCCAGCAGCCCCGACTGGGGGGATACGCAGTATTTT | CASSPDWGDTQYF | NA | TRBV7-3 | NA | 13 | TRBJ2-3
TGTGCCAGCAGTTTGGTAGGGAGGGCTCCCTACGAGCAGTACTTC | CASSLVGRAPYEQYF | TRBD2 | TRBV28 | many | 15 | TRBJ2-7
TGTGCCAGCAGCGCGGGACAGTCTTTCTCTGGAAACACCATATATTTT | CASSAGQSFSGNTIYF | TRBD1 | TRBV9 | NA | 16 | TRBJ1-3
TGCAGCGTTGAAGATCTGGTAGCGGGAGGGAATGAGCAGTTCTTC | CSVEDLVAGGNEQFF | TRBD2 | TRBV29-1 | NA | 15 | TRBJ2-1
TGCAGTGCTAGGGAAGACACAAACAATCAGCCCCAGCATTTT | CSAREDTNNQPQHF | NA | TRBV20-1 | many | 14 | TRBJ1-5
TGTGCCAGCAGCGTAGTGACAGGGGGCAGAGATACGCAGTATTTT | CASSVVTGGRDTQYF | TRBD1 | TRBV9 | many | 15 | TRBJ2-3
TGTGCCTGGAGTCGGACAGGGGGGTATGGCTACACCTTC | CAWSRTGGYGYTF | TRBD1 | TRBV30 | many | 13 | TRBJ1-2
TGCAGTGCTCGGACAGGGGCGAGCTACGAGCAGTACTTC | CSARTGASYEQYF | TRBD1 | TRBV20-1 | NA | 13 | TRBJ2-7